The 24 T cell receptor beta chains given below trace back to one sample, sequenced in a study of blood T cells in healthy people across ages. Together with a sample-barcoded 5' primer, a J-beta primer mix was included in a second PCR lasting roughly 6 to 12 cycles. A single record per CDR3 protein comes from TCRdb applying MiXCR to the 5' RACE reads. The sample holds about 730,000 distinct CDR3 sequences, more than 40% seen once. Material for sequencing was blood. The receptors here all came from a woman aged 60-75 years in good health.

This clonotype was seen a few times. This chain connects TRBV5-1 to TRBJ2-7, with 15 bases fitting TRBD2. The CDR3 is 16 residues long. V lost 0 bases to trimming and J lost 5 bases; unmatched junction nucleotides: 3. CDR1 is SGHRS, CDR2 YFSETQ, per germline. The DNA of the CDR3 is TGCGCCAGCAGCTTGGGGACTAGCGGGGGGGCGGACGAGCAGTACTTC. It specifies CASSLGTSGGADEQYF.

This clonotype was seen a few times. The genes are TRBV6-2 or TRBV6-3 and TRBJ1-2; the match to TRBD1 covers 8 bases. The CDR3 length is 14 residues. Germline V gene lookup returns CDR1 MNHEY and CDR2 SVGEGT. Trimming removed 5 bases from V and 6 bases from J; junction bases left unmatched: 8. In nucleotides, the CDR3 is TGTGCCAGCAGTCCCGGACAGGGTCCCGATGGCTACACCTTC. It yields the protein CASSPGQGPDGYTF.

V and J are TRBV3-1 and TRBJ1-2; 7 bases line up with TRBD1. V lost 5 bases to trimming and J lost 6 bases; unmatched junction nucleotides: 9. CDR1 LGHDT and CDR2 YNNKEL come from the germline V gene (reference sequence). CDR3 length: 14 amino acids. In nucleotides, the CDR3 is TGTGCCAGCAGCACCTACCAGGGGGTCGATGGCTACACCTTC. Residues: CASSTYQGVDGYTF.

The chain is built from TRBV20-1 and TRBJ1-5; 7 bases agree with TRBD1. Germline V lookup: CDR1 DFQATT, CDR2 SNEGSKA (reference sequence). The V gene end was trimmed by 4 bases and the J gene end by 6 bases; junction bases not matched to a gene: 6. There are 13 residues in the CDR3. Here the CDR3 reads CSANRDSVQPQHF. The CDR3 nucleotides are TGCAGTGCTAACCGGGACAGTGTTCAGCCCCAGCATTTT.

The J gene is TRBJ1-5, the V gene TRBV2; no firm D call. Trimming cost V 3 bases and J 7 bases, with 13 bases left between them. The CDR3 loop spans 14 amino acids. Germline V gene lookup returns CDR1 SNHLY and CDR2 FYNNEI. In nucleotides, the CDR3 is TGTGCCAGCAGTGAGGGGTCACCCAACCAGCCCCAGCATTTT. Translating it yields CASSEGSPNQPQHF. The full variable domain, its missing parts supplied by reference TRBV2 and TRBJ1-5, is EPEVTQTPSHQVTQMGQEVILRCVPISNHLYFYWYRQILGQKVEFLVSFYNNEISEKSEIFDDQFSVERPDGSNFTLKIRSTKLEDSAMYFCASSEGSPNQPQHFGDGTRLSIL.

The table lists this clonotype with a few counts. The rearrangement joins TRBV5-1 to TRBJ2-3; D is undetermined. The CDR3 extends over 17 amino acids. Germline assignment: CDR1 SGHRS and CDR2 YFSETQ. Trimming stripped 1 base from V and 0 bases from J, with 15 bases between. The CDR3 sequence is CASSLYGRETSTDTQYF. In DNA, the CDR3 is TGCGCCAGCAGCTTGTACGGCCGAGAGACTAGCACAGATACGCAGTATTTT.

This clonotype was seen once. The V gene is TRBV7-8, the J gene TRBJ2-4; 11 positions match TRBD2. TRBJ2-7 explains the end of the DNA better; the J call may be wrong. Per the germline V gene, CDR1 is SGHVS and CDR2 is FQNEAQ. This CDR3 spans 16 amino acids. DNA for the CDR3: TGTGCCAGCAGCTTAGCCTCAACTAGCGGGAGTCGCGAGCAGTACTTC. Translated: CASSLASTSGSREQYF.

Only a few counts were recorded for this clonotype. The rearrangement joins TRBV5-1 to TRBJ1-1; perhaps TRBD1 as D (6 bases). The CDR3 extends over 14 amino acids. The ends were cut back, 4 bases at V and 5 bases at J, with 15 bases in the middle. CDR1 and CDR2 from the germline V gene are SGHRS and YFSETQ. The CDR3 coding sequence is TGCGCCAGCAGCACAGGGAGGGGAGGAACTGAAGCTTTCTTT. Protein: CASSTGRGGTEAFF.

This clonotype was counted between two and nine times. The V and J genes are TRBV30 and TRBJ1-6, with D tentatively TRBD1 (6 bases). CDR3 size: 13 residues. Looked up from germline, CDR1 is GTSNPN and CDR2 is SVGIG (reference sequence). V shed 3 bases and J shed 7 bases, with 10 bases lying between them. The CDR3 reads CAWRTGINSPLHF. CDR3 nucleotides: TGTGCCTGGAGAACAGGGATCAATTCACCCCTCCACTTT.

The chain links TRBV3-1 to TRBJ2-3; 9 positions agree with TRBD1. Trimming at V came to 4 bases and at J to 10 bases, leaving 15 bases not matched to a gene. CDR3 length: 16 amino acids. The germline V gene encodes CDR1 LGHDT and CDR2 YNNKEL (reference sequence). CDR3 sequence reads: CASSPHQAGTGYPQYF. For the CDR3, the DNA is TGTGCCAGCAGCCCCCATCAGGCCGGGACAGGGTATCCGCAGTATTTT.

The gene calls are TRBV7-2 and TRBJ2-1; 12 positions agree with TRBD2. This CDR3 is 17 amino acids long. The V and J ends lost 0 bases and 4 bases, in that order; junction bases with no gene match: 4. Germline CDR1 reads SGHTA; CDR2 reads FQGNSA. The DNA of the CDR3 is TGTGCCAGCAGCTTAGCCCCCACTAGCGGGGGGTACAATGAGCAGTTCTTC. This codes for CASSLAPTSGGYNEQFF.

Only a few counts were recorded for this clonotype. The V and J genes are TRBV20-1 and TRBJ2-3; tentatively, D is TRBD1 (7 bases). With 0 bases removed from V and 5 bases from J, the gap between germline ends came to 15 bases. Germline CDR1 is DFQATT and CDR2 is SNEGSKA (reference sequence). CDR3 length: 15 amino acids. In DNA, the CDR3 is TGCAGTGCTAGAGAGGGACAGTTGGGGGGAGATACGCAGTATTTT. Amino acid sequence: CSAREGQLGGDTQYF.

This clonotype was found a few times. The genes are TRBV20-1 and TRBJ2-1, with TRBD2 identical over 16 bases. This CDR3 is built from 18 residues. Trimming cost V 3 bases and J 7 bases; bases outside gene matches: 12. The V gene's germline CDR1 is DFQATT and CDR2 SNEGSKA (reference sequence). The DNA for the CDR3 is TGCAGTGCTAGCCAGGGACTAGCGGGGGGGGTTGGAGGAAATGAGCAGTTCTTC. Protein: CSASQGLAGGVGGNEQFF.

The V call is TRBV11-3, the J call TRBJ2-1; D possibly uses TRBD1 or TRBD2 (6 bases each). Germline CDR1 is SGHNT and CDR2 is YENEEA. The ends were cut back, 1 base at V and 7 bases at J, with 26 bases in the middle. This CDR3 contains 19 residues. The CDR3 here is CASSLVRKGVGGISNEQFF. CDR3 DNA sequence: TGTGCCAGCAGCTTAGTTCGAAAGGGGGTCGGCGGGATTTCAAATGAGCAGTTCTTC.

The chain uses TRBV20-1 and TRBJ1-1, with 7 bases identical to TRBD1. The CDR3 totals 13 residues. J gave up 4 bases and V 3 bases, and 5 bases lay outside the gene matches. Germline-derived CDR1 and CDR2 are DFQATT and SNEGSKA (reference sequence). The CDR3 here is CSARQGGGTEAFF. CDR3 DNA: TGCAGTGCTAGGCAGGGGGGCGGCACTGAAGCTTTCTTT.

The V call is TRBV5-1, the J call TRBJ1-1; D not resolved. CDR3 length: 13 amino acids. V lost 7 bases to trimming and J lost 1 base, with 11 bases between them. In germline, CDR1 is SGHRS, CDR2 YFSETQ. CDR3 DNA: TGCGCCAGCGGGCGGCGCGCGAACACTGAAGCTTTCTTT. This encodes CASGRRANTEAFF.

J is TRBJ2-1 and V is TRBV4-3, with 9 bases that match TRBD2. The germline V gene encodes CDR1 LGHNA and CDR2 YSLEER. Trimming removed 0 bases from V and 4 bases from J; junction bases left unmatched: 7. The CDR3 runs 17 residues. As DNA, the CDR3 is TGCGCCAGCAGCCAAGATGCTAGCGGGATAAAATACAATGAGCAGTTCTTC. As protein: CASSQDASGIKYNEQFF.

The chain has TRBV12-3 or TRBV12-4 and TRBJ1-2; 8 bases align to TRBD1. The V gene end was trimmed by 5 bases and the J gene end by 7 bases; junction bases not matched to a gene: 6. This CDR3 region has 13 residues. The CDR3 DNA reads TGTGCCAGCAGTCCCCAACAGGGGGGTGGCTACACCTTC. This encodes CASSPQQGGGYTF.

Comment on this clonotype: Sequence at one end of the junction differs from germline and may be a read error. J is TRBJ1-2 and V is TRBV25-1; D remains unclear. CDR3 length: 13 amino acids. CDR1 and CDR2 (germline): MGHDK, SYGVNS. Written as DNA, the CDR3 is TGTGACAGCAGTGCTATATCCCTGGGAGGCTACACCTTC. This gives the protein CDSSAISLGGYTF.

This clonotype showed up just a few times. In nucleotides, the CDR3 is TGTGCCAGCAGTTACTCTTCTTGGGGCCCTACCTACGAGCAGTACTTC. Translated, it gives CASSYSSWGPTYEQYF. V gene TRBV6-2 or TRBV6-3 combines with J gene TRBJ2-7; D perhaps matches TRBD1 (5 bases). The CDR3 covers 16 residues. V shed 0 bases and J shed 2 bases, with 14 bases lying between them. CDR1 is MNHEY, CDR2 SVGEGT, per germline.

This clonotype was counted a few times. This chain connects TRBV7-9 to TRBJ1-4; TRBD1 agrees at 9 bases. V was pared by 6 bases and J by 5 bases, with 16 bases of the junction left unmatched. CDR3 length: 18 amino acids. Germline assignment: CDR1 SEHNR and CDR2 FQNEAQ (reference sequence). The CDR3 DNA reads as TGTGCCAGCAGACGGAGGACAGGGGTACCAAGTCGAAATGAAAAACTGTTTTTT. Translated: CASRRRTGVPSRNEKLFF.

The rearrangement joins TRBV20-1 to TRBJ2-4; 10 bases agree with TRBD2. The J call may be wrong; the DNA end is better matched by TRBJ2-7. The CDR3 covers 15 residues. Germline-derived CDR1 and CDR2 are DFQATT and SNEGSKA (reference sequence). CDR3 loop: CSASRQRGGQYEQYF. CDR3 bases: TGCAGTGCTAGTCGGCAGCGGGGGGGCCAGTACGAGCAGTACTTC.

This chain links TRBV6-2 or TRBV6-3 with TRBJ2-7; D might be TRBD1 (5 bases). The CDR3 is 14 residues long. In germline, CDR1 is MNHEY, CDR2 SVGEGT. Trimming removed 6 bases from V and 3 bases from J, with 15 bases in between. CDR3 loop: CASRPATGSYEQYF. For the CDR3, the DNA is TGTGCCAGCAGGCCCGCTACAGGTAGCTACGAGCAGTACTTC.

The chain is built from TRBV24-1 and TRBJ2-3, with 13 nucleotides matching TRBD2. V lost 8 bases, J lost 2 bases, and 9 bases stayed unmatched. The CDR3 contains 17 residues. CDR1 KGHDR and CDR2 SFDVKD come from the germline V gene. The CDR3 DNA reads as TGTGCCACCACCGGGACTAGCGGGGAGCCAACCACAGATACGCAGTATTTT. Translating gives CATTGTSGEPTTDTQYF.